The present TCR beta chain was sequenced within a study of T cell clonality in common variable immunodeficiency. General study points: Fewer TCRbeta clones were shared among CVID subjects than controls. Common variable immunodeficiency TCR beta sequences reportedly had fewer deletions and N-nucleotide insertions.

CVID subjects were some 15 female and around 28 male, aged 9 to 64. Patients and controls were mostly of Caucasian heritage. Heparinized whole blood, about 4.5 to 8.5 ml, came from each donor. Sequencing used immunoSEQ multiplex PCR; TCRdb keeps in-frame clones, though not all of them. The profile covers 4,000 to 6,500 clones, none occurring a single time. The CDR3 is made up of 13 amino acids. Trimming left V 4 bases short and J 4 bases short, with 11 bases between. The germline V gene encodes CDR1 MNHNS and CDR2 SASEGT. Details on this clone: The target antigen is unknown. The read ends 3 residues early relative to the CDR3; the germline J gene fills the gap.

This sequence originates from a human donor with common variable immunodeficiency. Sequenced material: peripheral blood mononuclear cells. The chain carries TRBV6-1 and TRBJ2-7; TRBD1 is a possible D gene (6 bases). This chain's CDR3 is CASSGGTHYEQYF. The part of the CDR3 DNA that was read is TGTGCCAGCAGTGGTGGGACACATTACGAG.